The 2 T cell receptor beta chains listed next were all sequenced from one sample in a study of vaccination and CD4 T cells after COVID-19. Sequenced with the Oncomine TCR Beta short-read assay was DNA taken from cultured CD4+ T cells. TCRdb itself ran the PCR reads through MiXCR, one entry per CDR3 protein. The data show some 9,300 distinct CDR3 sequences, roughly 23% seen once. No antigen has been assigned to these receptors. The sample's treatment: 10-day PBMC culture with coronavirus spike peptide pools or control peptides (ViraFEST assay). The sample consisted of CD4+ T cells from blood, cultured in vitro, taken before SARS-CoV-2 vaccination. These receptors were collected from a human donor who received a COVID-19 vaccine.

The chain recombines TRBV10-3 with TRBJ1-2, with TRBD1 matching 7 bases. CDR1 and CDR2 from the germline V gene are ENHRY and SYGVKD. The CDR3 has 13 amino acids. J gave up 4 bases and V 11 bases, and 10 bases lay outside the gene matches. Here the CDR3 reads CAGSDRASYGYTF. The CDR3, as DNA: TGTGCCGGCTCAGACAGGGCTAGCTATGGCTACACCTTC.

V gene TRBV30 combines with J gene TRBJ1-2; no clear D. The CDR3 runs 11 residues. Trimming stripped 2 bases from V and 6 bases from J, with 7 bases between. Germline V gene sequence: CDR1 GTSNPN, CDR2 SVGIG (reference sequence). CDR3 DNA sequence: TGTGCCTGGAGTTGGGGTGATGGCTACACCTTC. It encodes CAWSWGDGYTF.